This note documents a single T cell receptor (beta chain) sequence. The antigen remains unidentified. These data are taken from a study of T-cell memory formation after mild COVID-19. Study-level background: TCR clusters were largely donor specific. The study's findings and limits: Certain responding clones were present in pre-infection memory, suggesting participation of cross-reactive memory.

One entry per CDR3 protein, called by TCRdb with MiXCR from the 5' RACE reads. Of almost 550,000 distinct CDR3 sequences in the sample, around 21% were seen once. The V gene's germline CDR1 is SGHAT and CDR2 FQNNGV. V shed 5 bases and J 4 bases; nucleotides not matched to a gene: 6. This CDR3 spans 14 amino acids. The J gene is TRBJ2-7, the V gene TRBV11-2, with 9 nucleotides matching TRBD2. The origin of this receptor is an adult woman who had mild COVID-19 (a few samples of this study predate the infection). Cell type and time point are not known. The specimen sequenced was PBMCs or a T cell subset sorted from them (not recorded which). The CDR3 protein is CASSLTSGIYEQYF. As DNA, the CDR3 is TGTGCCAGCAGCCTGACTAGCGGTATTTACGAGCAGTACTTC. The full variable domain, with the rest looked up from reference TRBV11-2 and TRBJ2-7, is EAGVAQSPRYKIIEKRQSVAFWCNPISGHATLYWYQQILGQGPKLLIQFQNNGVVDDSQLPKDRFSAERLKGVDSTLKIQPAKLEDSAVYLCASSLTSGIYEQYFGPGTRLTVT.